Below, 10 T cell receptor beta chains from the same sample are listed, as sequenced in a study of T cell responses to AZD1222 COVID-19 vaccine. Sequencing used immunoSEQ multiplex PCR; TCRdb keeps in-frame clones, though not all of them. There are approximately 88,000 clones in the sample; 85% to 90% occur only once, and 4% to 5% lies in the top ten. This sample comprised peripheral blood, obtained 28 days after the second AZD1222 dose. The source of these receptors is an adult who received the AZD1222 COVID-19 vaccine.

The CDR3 bases are TGCAGCGTTGCTGGACAGGGTCTCACTGAAGCTTTCTTT. This sequence encodes CSVAGQGLTEAFF. The gene calls are TRBV29-1 and TRBJ1-1; 8 positions match TRBD1. The CDR3 length is 13 residues. In germline, CDR1 is SQVTM, CDR2 ANQGSEA. The junction had 5 bases not matched to a gene; V was cut back by 4 bases and J by 4 bases.

The rearrangement uses TRBV5-6 and TRBJ1-1, with D unclear. V was cut by 0 bases and J by 5 bases, with 8 bases left in between. The CDR3 is 13 amino acids. Germline values: CDR1 SGHDT, CDR2 YYEEEE. For the CDR3, the DNA is TGTGCCAGCAGCTTGGAAGTGGGGACTGAAGCTTTCTTT. It yields the protein CASSLEVGTEAFF.

This chain joins TRBV5-1 and TRBJ1-6; a weak D match, TRBD1 (6 bases). Trimming removed 4 bases at V and 4 bases at J, with 12 bases between. The germline CDR1 and CDR2 sequences are SGHRS and YFSETQ. CDR3 length: 15 amino acids. The CDR3 region is CASSRDTTYNSPLHF. CDR3 sequence (DNA): TGCGCCAGCAGCCGGGACACTACTTATAATTCACCCCTCCACTTT.

For the CDR3, the DNA is TGTGCCAGCAGTTTTCGGCTGGAACAGCCCCAGCATTTT. This translates into CASSFRLEQPQHF. The chain uses TRBV12-3 or TRBV12-4 and TRBJ1-5; D gene unclear. The ends were cut back, 3 bases at V and 7 bases at J, with 10 bases in the middle. The CDR3 is 13 residues long.

The V call is TRBV7-2, the J call TRBJ1-2, with D unclear. The CDR3 totals 12 residues. The ends were cut back, 5 bases at V and 2 bases at J, with 6 bases in the middle. Looked up from germline, CDR1 is SGHTA and CDR2 is FQGNSA. The DNA of the CDR3 is TGTGCCAGCAGCCCGTACAACTATGGCTACACCTTC. The encoded protein is CASSPYNYGYTF.

This chain uses TRBV25-1 with TRBJ1-1; 9 bases line up with TRBD1. Germline-derived CDR1 and CDR2 are MGHDK and SYGVNS. Losses at the gene ends were 4 bases for V and 7 bases for J; bases not matched to a gene: 7. This CDR3 has 14 residues. CDR3 DNA: TGTGCCAGCAGTGGGGACAGGGCTGGGAGTGAAGCTTTCTTT. Protein: CASSGDRAGSEAFF.

This clone showed up just a few times. This rearrangement joins TRBV5-1 to TRBJ1-2; D is uncertain. With 1 base removed from V and 6 bases from J, the gap between germline ends came to 10 bases. This CDR3 contains 13 residues. The germline gives CDR1 SGHRS, CDR2 YFSETQ. The chain's CDR3 is CASSLYGEDGYTF. CDR3 in DNA: TGCGCCAGCAGCTTGTATGGGGAAGATGGCTACACCTTC.

The genes are TRBV3-1 (or the pseudogene TRBV3-2) and TRBJ2-7; no definite D call. Trimming cost V 3 bases and J 6 bases, with 9 bases left between them. Germline V CDR1 and CDR2: LGHDT, YNNKEL (reference sequence). This CDR3 spans 12 amino acids. The CDR3 here is CASSQRLGEQYF. In nucleotides, the CDR3 is TGTGCCAGCAGCCAGCGCCTCGGCGAGCAGTACTTC.

The J gene is TRBJ2-7, the V gene TRBV10-2, with TRBD2 identical over 14 bases. The germline V gene encodes CDR1 WSHSY and CDR2 SAAADI. V dropped 4 bases and J dropped 0; count of bases not matched to a gene: 8. The CDR3 loop spans 18 amino acids. The DNA of the CDR3 is TGCGCCAGCAGTGTTGATTGGACTAGCGGGGGGACCTCCTACGAGCAGTACTTC. Translation gives CASSVDWTSGGTSYEQYF.

This sequence joins TRBV2 and TRBJ1-1; TRBD1 agrees at 11 bases. The CDR3 extends over 14 amino acids. The V gene's germline CDR1 is SNHLY and CDR2 FYNNEI. V lost 5 bases to trimming and J lost 10 bases; unmatched junction nucleotides: 9. The CDR3 protein is CASSLGQGGKGAFF. CDR3 coding DNA: TGTGCCAGCAGTTTGGGACAGGGGGGAAAAGGAGCTTTCTTT.